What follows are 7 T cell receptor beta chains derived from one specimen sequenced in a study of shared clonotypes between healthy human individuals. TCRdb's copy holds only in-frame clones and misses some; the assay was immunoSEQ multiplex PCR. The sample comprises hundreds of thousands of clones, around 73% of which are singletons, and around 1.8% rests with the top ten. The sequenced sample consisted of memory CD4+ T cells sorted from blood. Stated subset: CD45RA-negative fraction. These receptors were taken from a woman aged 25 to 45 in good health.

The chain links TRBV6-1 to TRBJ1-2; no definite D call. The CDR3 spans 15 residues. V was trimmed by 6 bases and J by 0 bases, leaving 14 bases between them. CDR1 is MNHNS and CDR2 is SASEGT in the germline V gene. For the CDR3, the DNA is TGTGCCAGCAGCGCGGCAGCCGATGCTAACTATGGCTACACCTTC. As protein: CASSAAADANYGYTF.

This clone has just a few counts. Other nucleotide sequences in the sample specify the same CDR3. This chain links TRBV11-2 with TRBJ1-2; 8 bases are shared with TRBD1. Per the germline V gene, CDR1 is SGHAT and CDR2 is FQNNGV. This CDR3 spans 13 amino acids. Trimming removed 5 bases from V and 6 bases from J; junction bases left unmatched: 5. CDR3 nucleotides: TGTGCCAGCAGCCCTGACAGGGGCCATGGCTACACCTTC. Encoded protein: CASSPDRGHGYTF.

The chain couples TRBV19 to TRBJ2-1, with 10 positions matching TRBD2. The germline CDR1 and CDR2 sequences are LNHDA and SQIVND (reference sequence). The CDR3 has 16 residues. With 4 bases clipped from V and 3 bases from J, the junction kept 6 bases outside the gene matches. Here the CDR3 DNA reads TGTGCCAGTAGTAGTCGGACTAGCGGATACTACAATGAGCAGTTCTTC. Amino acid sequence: CASSSRTSGYYNEQFF. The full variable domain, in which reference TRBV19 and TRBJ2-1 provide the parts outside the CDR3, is DGGITQSPKYLFRKEGQNVTLSCEQNLNHDAMYWYRQDPGQGLRLIYYSQIVNDFQKGDIAEGYSVSREKKESFPLTVTSAQKNPTAFYLCASSSRTSGYYNEQFFGPGTRLTVL.

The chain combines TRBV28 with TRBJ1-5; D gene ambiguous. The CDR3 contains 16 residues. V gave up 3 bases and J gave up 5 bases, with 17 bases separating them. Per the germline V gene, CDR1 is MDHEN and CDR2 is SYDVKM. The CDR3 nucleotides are TGTGCCAGCAGTTTGAGGTTCCGAGGCAGAGATCAGCCCCAGCATTTT. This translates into CASSLRFRGRDQPQHF.

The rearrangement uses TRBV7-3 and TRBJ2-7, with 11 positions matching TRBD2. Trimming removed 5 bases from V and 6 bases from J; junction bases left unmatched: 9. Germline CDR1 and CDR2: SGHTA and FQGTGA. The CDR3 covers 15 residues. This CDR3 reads CASSERLAGYSEQYF. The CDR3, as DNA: TGTGCCAGCAGCGAGCGACTAGCGGGATACTCCGAGCAGTACTTC.

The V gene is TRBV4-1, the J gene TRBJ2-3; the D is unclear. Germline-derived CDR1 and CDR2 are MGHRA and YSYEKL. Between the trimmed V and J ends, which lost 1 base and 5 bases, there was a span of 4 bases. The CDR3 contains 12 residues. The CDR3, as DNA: TGCGCCAGCAGCCAAGGGGAAGATACGCAGTATTTT. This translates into CASSQGEDTQYF.

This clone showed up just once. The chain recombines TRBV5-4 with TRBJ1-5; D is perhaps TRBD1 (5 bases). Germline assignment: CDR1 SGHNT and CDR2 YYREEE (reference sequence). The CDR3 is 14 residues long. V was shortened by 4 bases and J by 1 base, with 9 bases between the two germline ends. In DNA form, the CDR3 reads TGTGCCAGCAGCCGGGGGGGAAGCAATCAGCCCCAGCATTTT. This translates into CASSRGGSNQPQHF.